Sequencing of this TCR beta chain was carried out in a study of blood T cells in healthy people across ages. This clonotype was found a few times. Antigen unknown. Study observations and caveats: In older individuals, TCR beta diversity per million T cells was lower, falling roughly linearly with age.

It was with a sample-barcoded 5' primer and a J-beta primer mix that a second PCR of roughly 7 to 12 cycles was run. TCRdb used MiXCR to reprocess the 5' RACE reads, holding one entry per CDR3 protein. The sample carries 1 million or so distinct CDR3 sequences, around 25% recorded once. Trimming pared 10 bases from V and 13 bases from J, leaving 14 bases between. Germline CDR1 and CDR2: MNHNY and SVGAGI (reference sequence). The CDR3 consists of 10 residues. The sample also formed part of further work on T cells of mothers and their children. That paper states: Thymic selection shapes TCR recombination output similarly in related and unrelated pairs. With unrelated pairs as the comparison, related mother-child pairs had a slightly higher overlap that was not significant.

This chain joins TRBV6-6 and TRBJ2-4; TRBD1 or TRBD2 may be the D gene (7 bases each). The specimen was blood. The receptor's source is a girl aged 2 to 9 in good health. CDR3 sequence (DNA): TGTGCCACCCAGGGGGGACTACAGTACTTC. It encodes CATQGGLQYF.